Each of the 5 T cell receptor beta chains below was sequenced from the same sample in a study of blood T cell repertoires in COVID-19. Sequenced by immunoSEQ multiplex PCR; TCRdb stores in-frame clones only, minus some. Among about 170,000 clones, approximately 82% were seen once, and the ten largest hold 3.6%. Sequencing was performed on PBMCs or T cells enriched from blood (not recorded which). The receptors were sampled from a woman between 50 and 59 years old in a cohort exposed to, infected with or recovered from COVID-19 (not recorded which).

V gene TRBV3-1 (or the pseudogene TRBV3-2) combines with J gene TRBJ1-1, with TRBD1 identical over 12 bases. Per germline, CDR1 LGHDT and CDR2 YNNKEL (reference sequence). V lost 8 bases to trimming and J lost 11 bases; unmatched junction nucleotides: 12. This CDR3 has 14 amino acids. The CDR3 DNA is TGTGCCAGCGCCCAGGGGGACAGGGGGCCGGGGGCTTTCTTT. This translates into CASAQGDRGPGAFF.

CDR3 DNA: TGTGCCAGCAGTGAGGCAGCGAGCGGGGGCCAATACGAGCAGTACTTC. Amino acid sequence: CASSEAASGGQYEQYF. The chain employs TRBV2 and TRBJ2-7; TRBD2 matches 8 bases. Per the germline V gene, CDR1 is SNHLY and CDR2 is FYNNEI. This CDR3 is built from 16 residues. V dropped 3 bases and J dropped 4; count of bases not matched to a gene: 11.

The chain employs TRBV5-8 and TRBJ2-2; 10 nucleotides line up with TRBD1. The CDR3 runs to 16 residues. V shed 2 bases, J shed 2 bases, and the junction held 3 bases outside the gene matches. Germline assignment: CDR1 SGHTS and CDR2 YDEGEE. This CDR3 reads CASSFRDRGNTGELFF. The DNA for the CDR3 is TGTGCCAGCAGCTTCCGGGACAGGGGAAACACCGGGGAGCTGTTTTTT.

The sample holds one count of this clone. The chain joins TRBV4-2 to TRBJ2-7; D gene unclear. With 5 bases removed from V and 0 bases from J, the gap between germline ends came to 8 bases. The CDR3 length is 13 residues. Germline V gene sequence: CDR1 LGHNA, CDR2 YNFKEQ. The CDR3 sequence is CASSGSRSYEQYF. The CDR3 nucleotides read TGTGCCAGCAGCGGCAGTCGCTCCTACGAGCAGTACTTC.

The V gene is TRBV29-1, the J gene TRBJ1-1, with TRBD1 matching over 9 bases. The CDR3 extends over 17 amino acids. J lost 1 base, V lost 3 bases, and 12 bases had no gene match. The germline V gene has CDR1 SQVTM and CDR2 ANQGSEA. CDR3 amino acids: CSVEGFWDREENTEAFF. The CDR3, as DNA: TGCAGCGTTGAGGGGTTTTGGGACAGGGAGGAGAACACTGAAGCTTTCTTT.